Each of the 25 T cell receptor beta chains below was sequenced from the same sample in a study of CD8+CD57+ T cells in acquired aplastic anemia. Using genomic DNA as the template, TCR beta VDJ and CDR3 profiling was carried out. One entry per CDR3 protein results from TCRdb running MiXCR on the reads. The sample has around 400,000 distinct CDR3 sequences, just under 70% seen once. What was sequenced was sorted CD4+, CD8+, or CD8+CD57+ T cells (not recorded which) from PBMCs. Source of these receptors: a human donor in good health, serving as a control.

The rearrangement joins TRBV7-4 to TRBJ1-1, with 11 bases lining up with TRBD1. Looked up from germline, CDR1 is SGHVT and CDR2 is SQSDAQ. V lost 5 bases to trimming and J lost 5 bases; unmatched junction nucleotides: 7. CDR3 length equals 15 residues. The CDR3 DNA reads as TGTGCCAGCAGCCCAGGACAGGGGGCGCGTACTGAAGCTTTCTTT. Protein: CASSPGQGARTEAFF.

V is TRBV20-1 and J is TRBJ1-5; no clear D. Between the trimmed V and J ends, which lost 3 bases and 13 bases, there was a span of 16 bases. Germline CDR1 is DFQATT and CDR2 is SNEGSKA (reference sequence). This CDR3 is 12 amino acids long. In DNA form, the CDR3 reads TGCAGTGCTAGTGCCACGAACACTGCACAGCATTTT. It is translated as CSASATNTAQHF.

The chain carries TRBV11-2 and TRBJ1-5; D unresolved. The CDR3 contains 14 residues. CDR1 is SGHAT and CDR2 is FQNNGV in the germline V gene. V shed 5 bases and J shed 2 bases, with 10 bases lying between them. The CDR3 spells CASSDGNGNQPQHF. CDR3 bases: TGTGCCAGCAGCGATGGGAATGGCAATCAGCCCCAGCATTTT.

The chain has TRBV20-1 and TRBJ2-1; TRBD2 agrees at 7 bases. The CDR3 has 14 residues. CDR1 and CDR2 (germline): DFQATT, SNEGSKA (reference sequence). CDR3 bases: TGCAGCGTTACGGGGAGGGAAGCTTACAATGAGCAGTTCTTC. Residues: CSVTGREAYNEQFF.

Note on this clonotype: Without the conserved terminal phenylalanine or tryptophan, this CDR3 likely stems from a read error. No DNA is shown, since the ends of the CDR3 on it are uncertain; the CDR3 is the one TCRdb lists. The chain has TRBV7-2 and TRBJ2-4; the DNA was not compared with TRBD1, the D call given in the table. The germline V gene has CDR1 SGHTA and CDR2 FQGNSA. From its first to its last residue, the CDR3 has 13 amino acids. CDR3 region: CASSPSPTNIQYC.

This sequence joins TRBV2 and TRBJ2-3, with D hard to call. The DNA end is more similar to TRBJ2-5, so the J call may be wrong. Germline assignment: CDR1 SNHLY and CDR2 FYNNEI. This CDR3 contains 13 residues. The CDR3 protein is CASGPRLPETQYF. The CDR3 DNA reads TGTGCCAGCGGACCCCGCCTACCAGAGACCCAGTACTTC.

V is TRBV25-1 and J is TRBJ1-3; tentatively, D is TRBD1 (5 bases). In germline, CDR1 is MGHDK, CDR2 SYGVNS. Trimming removed 10 bases from V and 0 bases from J, with 19 bases in between. CDR3 length: 16 residues. The CDR3 DNA reads TGTGCCACCAGCAGACTGGGGCCGTACTCTGGAAACACCATATATTTT. Translating it yields CATSRLGPYSGNTIYF.

The chain links TRBV5-1 to TRBJ2-7; D is ambiguous. V was trimmed by 5 bases and J by 3 bases, leaving 18 bases between them. This CDR3 contains 15 residues. Germline lookup yields CDR1 SGHRS and CDR2 YFSETQ. The CDR3 coding sequence is TGCGCCAGCAGTGTAGGCGCTAGAGCACTCTACGAGCAGTACTTC. Protein sequence: CASSVGARALYEQYF.

This clonotype has a single count. One junction end does not reproduce the germline sequence, and a read error may be involved. The chain uses TRBV5-1 and TRBJ2-7; perhaps TRBD2 as D (7 bases). CDR3 length equals 16 residues. Looked up from germline, CDR1 is SGHRS and CDR2 is YFSETQ. CDR3 loop: CASRKEQGGGVSEQYF. Here the CDR3 DNA reads TGTGCCAGCAGAAAAGAGCAGGGAGGGGGTGTTAGCGAGCAGTACTTC.

This sequence joins TRBV7-8 and TRBJ2-7, with D perhaps matching TRBD2 (5 bases). The germline V and J ends were trimmed by 3 bases and 7 bases, with 16 bases remaining between them. Germline CDR1 is SGHVS and CDR2 is FQNEAQ. CDR3 length equals 14 residues. Written as DNA, the CDR3 is TGTGCCAGCAGCTTTGGGCCGAGGGATCGGGAGCAGTACGTC. Amino acid sequence: CASSFGPRDREQYV.

The chain couples TRBV10-3 to TRBJ2-7; 9 nucleotides agree with TRBD1. The trim removed 6 bases at V and 5 bases at J, leaving 5 bases unmatched. The CDR3 consists of 13 residues. Germline CDR1 is ENHRY and CDR2 is SYGVKD. For the CDR3, the DNA is TGTGCCATCAGCGGACAGGGGTACCACGAGCAGTACTTC. It specifies CAISGQGYHEQYF.

This chain joins TRBV20-1 and TRBJ1-2; TRBD1 matches 8 bases. This CDR3 region has 15 residues. Trimming at V came to 2 bases and at J to 3 bases, leaving 8 bases not matched to a gene. Germline lookup yields CDR1 DFQATT and CDR2 SNEGSKA (reference sequence). CDR3: CSARTNRGVDYGYTF. In DNA, the CDR3 is TGCAGTGCTAGAACAAACAGGGGGGTGGACTATGGCTACACCTTC.

The V gene is TRBV5-1, the J gene TRBJ1-6; a possible D gene is TRBD1 (5 bases). The germline V gene has CDR1 SGHRS and CDR2 YFSETQ. With 4 bases removed from V and 18 bases from J, the gap between germline ends came to 17 bases. CDR3 length: 12 residues. CDR3 amino acids: CASSPVTGRGHF. In nucleotides, the CDR3 is TGCGCCAGCAGCCCCGTTACGGGGCGCGGCCACTTT.

This sequence joins TRBV7-2 and TRBJ2-3; the D gene is possibly TRBD2 (6 bases). Trimming took off 1 base at V and 3 bases at J, with 11 bases between the two ends. The CDR3 is 15 residues long. Germline lookup yields CDR1 SGHTA and CDR2 FQGNSA. CDR3 sequence (DNA): TGTGCCAGCAGCTTAGGTTACCTAGCGACAGATACGCAGTATTTT. This gives the protein CASSLGYLATDTQYF.

Ten or more counts support this clonotype. The V gene is TRBV3-1, the J gene TRBJ2-6; D is undetermined. The germline CDR1 and CDR2 sequences are LGHDT and YNNKEL (reference sequence). V gave up 8 bases and J gave up 5 bases, with 4 bases separating them. The CDR3 is 11 residues long. The CDR3 nucleotides read TGTGCCAGCTCGCGGGCCAACGTCCTGACTTTC. Its translation: CASSRANVLTF.

V usage is TRBV15 and J usage is TRBJ2-7; no clear D. Germline CDR1 is LNHNV and CDR2 is YYDKDF (reference sequence). The CDR3 has 13 residues. Trimming removed 1 base from V and 0 bases from J, with 4 bases in between. The CDR3 DNA sequence: TGTGCCACCAGCAGAGCTAGCTCCTACGAGCAGTACTTC. Its protein product is CATSRASSYEQYF.

The V gene is TRBV10-3, the J gene TRBJ1-1, with D unclear. Germline lookup yields CDR1 ENHRY and CDR2 SYGVKD. V lost 2 bases and J 1 base, leaving 5 bases between the germline ends. The CDR3 covers 13 residues. CDR3 in amino acids: CAISEGRNTEAFF. The DNA of the CDR3 is TGTGCCATCAGTGAGGGGAGGAACACTGAAGCTTTCTTT.

This clonotype is a singleton in its sample. V gene TRBV4-1 combines with J gene TRBJ1-6, with 8 bases identical to TRBD1. This CDR3 is built from 14 residues. CDR1 MGHRA and CDR2 YSYEKL come from the germline V gene. With V trimmed by 6 bases and J by 9 bases, 7 bases remained unmatched. For the CDR3, the DNA is TGCGCCAGCAGAAGACAGGGGTCACGTTCACCCCTCCACTTT. Its translation: CASRRQGSRSPLHF.

This clonotype was seen a handful of times. The rearrangement links TRBV15 to TRBJ1-5; perhaps TRBD1 as D (6 bases). The CDR3 is 16 residues long. Germline V lookup: CDR1 LNHNV, CDR2 YYDKDF (reference sequence). V dropped 3 bases and J dropped 3 bases, with 15 bases sitting between them. DNA of the CDR3: TGTGCCACCAGCAGCCACGCCGACAGGTACAATCAGCCCCAGCATTTT. It codes for CATSSHADRYNQPQHF.

This rearrangement joins TRBV2 to TRBJ1-3, with TRBD1 as a possible D gene (5 bases). This CDR3 is built from 15 residues. Germline CDR1 SNHLY, CDR2 FYNNEI. V lost 5 bases and J 2 bases, leaving 13 bases between the germline ends. The chain's CDR3 is CASSKGVGTGNTIYF. The CDR3 region has the DNA TGTGCCAGCAGTAAAGGGGTAGGGACTGGAAACACCATATATTTT.

This clonotype showed up just once. The missing conserved phenylalanine or tryptophan at the end of this CDR3 makes a read error likely. V gene TRBV19 combines with J gene TRBJ1-5; D not certain. Germline CDR1 and CDR2: LNHDA and SQIVND (reference sequence). V gave up 4 bases and J gave up 11 bases, with 15 bases separating them. This CDR3 region has 13 residues. The chain's CDR3 is CASSTGPLDSQHY. CDR3 DNA: TGTGCCAGTAGTACAGGACCATTAGACTCCCAGCATTAC.

This clonotype was found a few times. A much larger clone lies a single base off, so this may be a read error. The chain employs TRBV7-2 and TRBJ2-5, with D perhaps TRBD1 (6 bases). This CDR3 spans 15 amino acids. Per the germline V gene, CDR1 is SGHTA and CDR2 is FQGNSA. V was trimmed by 5 bases and J by 4 bases, leaving 17 bases between them. The CDR3 DNA reads TGTGCCAGCAGCCAAGGTGGGGGCCAGGGAGAGACCCAGTACTTC. Translated: CASSQGGGQGETQYF.

This clonotype was recorded at least ten times. The V and J genes are TRBV7-3 and TRBJ2-1, with 7 bases identical to TRBD2. V gave up 8 bases and J gave up 7 bases; unmatched junction bases: 11. This CDR3 has 14 amino acids. The V gene's germline CDR1 is SGHTA and CDR2 FQGTGA. The CDR3, as DNA: TGTGCCAGCGGACCAGCGGGGTCTTTGAATGAGCAGTTCTTC. Protein: CASGPAGSLNEQFF.

This clonotype came up once. The DNA of the CDR3 is TGTGCCAGCAGCGTGGAATTGGGGTCTAACTATGGCTTCTTC. Its protein product is CASSVELGSNYGFF. The J gene is TRBJ2-1, the V gene TRBV9; no reliable D call. Deletions cut 2 bases from V and 16 bases from J, with 22 bases between. Germline lookup yields CDR1 SGDLS and CDR2 YYNGEE. This CDR3 has 14 amino acids.

This chain joins TRBV6-6 and TRBJ2-1; D possibly corresponds to TRBD2 (5 bases). The V gene lost 4 bases and the J gene lost 0 bases, with 13 bases spanning the gap. From germline, CDR1 is MNHNY and CDR2 SVGAGI (reference sequence). The CDR3 has 16 amino acids. In nucleotides, the CDR3 is TGTGCCAGCAGTTCCCGAGCGGCGAGCTCCTACAATGAGCAGTTCTTC. Amino acid sequence: CASSSRAASSYNEQFF.